A selection of T cell receptor beta chains follows, all from one sample in a study of OX40 agonist ivuxolimab in advanced cancers. Some clones are missing from TCRdb's copy, which holds only in-frame ones; the method was immunoSEQ multiplex PCR. Seen here are about 80,000 clones, over 75% observed once, and the top ten hold 6.2%. The material was CD4+ or CD8+ T cells sorted from blood, obtained in a trial of the OX40 agonist ivuxolimab. These receptors were collected from an adult with an advanced solid tumor such as melanoma, head and neck, liver or kidney cancer. The CDR3 runs from the conserved cysteine through the conserved F or W. D genes are given only for firm matches.

D gene	J gene	V gene	CDR3 DNA	CDR3 protein
TRBD2	TRBJ2-6	TRBV10-3	TGTGCCATCAATGCGGGGGGCTCTGGGGCCAACGTCCTGACTTTC	CAINAGGSGANVLTF
TRBD2	TRBJ2-1	TRBV4-2	TGTGCCAGCAGCCAAGTCGGTCCGCTTAGCGGGGGAATCAATGAGCAGTTCTTC	CASSQVGPLSGGINEQFF
TRBD1	TRBJ1-6	TRBV5-1	TGCGCCAGCGCGTGGGACAGGGTTAATTCACCCCTCCACTTT	CASAWDRVNSPLHF
NA	TRBJ1-6	TRBV7-9	TGTGCCAGCAGTTCCCCGGCAGGGTGGGGGAATAATTCACCCCTCCACTTT	CASSSPAGWGNNSPLHF
TRBD2	TRBJ2-3	TRBV2	TGTGCCAGCAGTGATGTACGGCTAGCGGACACAGATACGCAGTATTTT	CASSDVRLADTDTQYF
NA	TRBJ2-7	TRBV5-4	TGTGCCAGCAGCGGGGGCCGGCCCTACGAGCAGTACTTC	CASSGGRPYEQYF
TRBD1	TRBJ2-3	TRBV28	TGTGCCAGCAGTACAGGGGGCATCACAGATACGCAGTATTTT	CASSTGGITDTQYF
NA	TRBJ2-3	TRBV21-1	TGTGCCCCCTGCGGTGGACTCCGAACTAGCACAGATACGCAGTATTTT	CAPCGGLRTSTDTQYF
NA	TRBJ1-3	TRBV25-1	TGTGCCAGCAGTGAATCTGGGGCCGCGGGAAACACCATATATTTT	CASSESGAAGNTIYF
TRBD1	TRBJ1-4	TRBV29-1	TGCAGCGTACTCCGGGACAGTCAACAAAAACTGTTTTTT	CSVLRDSQQKLFF
NA	TRBJ1-1	TRBV9	TGTGCCAGCAGCGTAGCACTCCCGGGCACTGAAGCTTTCTTT	CASSVALPGTEAFF
NA	TRBJ2-7	TRBV30	TGTGCCTGGATCCGGAATCCCCTCGACGAGCAGTACTTC	CAWIRNPLDEQYF
TRBD2	TRBJ2-7	TRBV18	TGTGCCAGCTCACCCGCAACGGGGAGGGCCGGGGACGAGCAGTACTTC	CASSPATGRAGDEQYF
NA	TRBJ2-4	TRBV2	TGTGCCAGCAGGGACCGATTCGTCATGGACATTCAGTACTTC	CASRDRFVMDIQYF
NA	TRBJ2-1	TRBV6-1	TGTGCCAGCAGTGAAATGGGACGGAAGCTCGTGGGTGAGCAGTTCTTC	CASSEMGRKLVGEQFF
TRBD2	TRBJ2-1	TRBV30	TGTGCCTGGAGTGTTTATGGTAGCGGGAAGATCTACAATGAGCAGTTCTTC	CAWSVYGSGKIYNEQFF
TRBD1	TRBJ2-7	TRBV28	TGTGCCAGCCTTAGGTCCGGGACAGGGGGCTTCTACGAGCAGTACTTC	CASLRSGTGGFYEQYF